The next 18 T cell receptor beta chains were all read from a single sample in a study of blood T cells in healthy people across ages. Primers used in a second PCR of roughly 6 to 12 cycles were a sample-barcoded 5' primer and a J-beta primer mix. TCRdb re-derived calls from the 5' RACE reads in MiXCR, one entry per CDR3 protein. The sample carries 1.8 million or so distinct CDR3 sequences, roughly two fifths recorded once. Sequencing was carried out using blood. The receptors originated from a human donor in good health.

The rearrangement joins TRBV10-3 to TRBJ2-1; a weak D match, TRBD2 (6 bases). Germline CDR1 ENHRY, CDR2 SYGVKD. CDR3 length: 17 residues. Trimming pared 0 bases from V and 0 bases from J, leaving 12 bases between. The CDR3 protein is CAISESWGVGSYNEQFF. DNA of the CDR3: TGTGCCATCAGTGAGTCGTGGGGGGTGGGCTCCTACAATGAGCAGTTCTTC.

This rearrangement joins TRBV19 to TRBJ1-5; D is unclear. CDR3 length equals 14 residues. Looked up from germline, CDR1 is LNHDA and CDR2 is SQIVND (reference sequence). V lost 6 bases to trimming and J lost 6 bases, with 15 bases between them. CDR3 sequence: CASRDDTWTQPQHF. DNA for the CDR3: TGTGCCAGTAGGGACGACACCTGGACTCAGCCCCAGCATTTT.

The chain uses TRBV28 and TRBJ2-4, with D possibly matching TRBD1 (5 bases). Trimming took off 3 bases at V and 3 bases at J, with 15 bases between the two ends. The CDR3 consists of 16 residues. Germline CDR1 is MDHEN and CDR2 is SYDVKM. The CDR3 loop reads CASSFSRVLVKNIQYF. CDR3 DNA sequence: TGTGCCAGCAGTTTTTCCAGGGTTTTGGTCAAAAACATTCAGTACTTC. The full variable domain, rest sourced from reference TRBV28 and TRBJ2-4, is DVKVTQSSRYLVKRTGEKVFLECVQDMDHENMFWYRQDPGLGLRLIYFSYDVKMKEKGDIPEGYSVSREKKERFSLILESASTNQTSMYLCASSFSRVLVKNIQYFGAGTRLSVL.

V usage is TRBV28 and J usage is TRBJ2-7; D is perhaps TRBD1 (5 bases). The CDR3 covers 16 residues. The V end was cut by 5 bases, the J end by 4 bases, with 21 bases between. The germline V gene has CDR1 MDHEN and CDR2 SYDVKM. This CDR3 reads CASSTGEPLAHYEQYF. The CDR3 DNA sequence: TGTGCCAGCAGTACAGGCGAACCGCTGGCCCATTACGAGCAGTACTTC.

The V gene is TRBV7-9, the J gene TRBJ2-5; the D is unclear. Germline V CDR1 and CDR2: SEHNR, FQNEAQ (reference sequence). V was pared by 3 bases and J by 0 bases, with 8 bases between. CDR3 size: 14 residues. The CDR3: CASSLSDHQETQYF. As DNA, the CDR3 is TGTGCCAGCAGCTTGTCAGACCACCAAGAGACCCAGTACTTC.

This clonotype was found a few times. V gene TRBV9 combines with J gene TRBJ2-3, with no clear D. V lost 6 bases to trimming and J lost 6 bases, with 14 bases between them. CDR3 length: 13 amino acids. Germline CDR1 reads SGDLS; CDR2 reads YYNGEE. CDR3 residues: CASNAHPSDTQYF. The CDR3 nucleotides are TGTGCCAGCAACGCACACCCGTCCGATACGCAGTATTTT.

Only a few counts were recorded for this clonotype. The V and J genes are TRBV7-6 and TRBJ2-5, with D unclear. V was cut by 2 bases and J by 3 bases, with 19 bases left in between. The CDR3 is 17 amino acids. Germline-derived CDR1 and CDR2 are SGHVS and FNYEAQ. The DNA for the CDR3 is TGTGCCAGCAGCTTACACTATCTAGGGCATCTGAAAGAGACCCAGTACTTC. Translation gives CASSLHYLGHLKETQYF.

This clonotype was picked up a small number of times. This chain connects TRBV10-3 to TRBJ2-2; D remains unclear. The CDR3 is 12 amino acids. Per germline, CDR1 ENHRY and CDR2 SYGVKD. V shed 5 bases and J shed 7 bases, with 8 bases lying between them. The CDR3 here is CAISWVDGELFF. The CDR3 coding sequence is TGTGCCATCAGTTGGGTGGACGGGGAGCTGTTTTTT.

The DNA for the CDR3 is TGTGCCAGCAGTCCCGGGGTATTATATGGCTACACCTTC. Translation: CASSPGVLYGYTF. J is TRBJ1-2 and V is TRBV12-3 or TRBV12-4; D is ambiguous. Trimming shortened V by 5 bases and J by 5 bases, and 12 bases separated the two germline ends. The CDR3 covers 13 residues.

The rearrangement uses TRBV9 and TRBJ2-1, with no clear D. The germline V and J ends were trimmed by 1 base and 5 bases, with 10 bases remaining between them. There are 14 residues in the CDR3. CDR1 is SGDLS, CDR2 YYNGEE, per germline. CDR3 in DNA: TGTGCCAGCAGCGTAAGGGCAGTTAACAATGAGCAGTTCTTC. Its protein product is CASSVRAVNNEQFF. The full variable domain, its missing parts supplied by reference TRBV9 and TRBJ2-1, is DSGVTQTPKHLITATGQRVTLRCSPRSGDLSVYWYQQSLDQGLQFLIQYYNGEERAKGNILERFSAQQFPDLHSELNLSSLELGDSALYFCASSVRAVNNEQFFGPGTRLTVL.

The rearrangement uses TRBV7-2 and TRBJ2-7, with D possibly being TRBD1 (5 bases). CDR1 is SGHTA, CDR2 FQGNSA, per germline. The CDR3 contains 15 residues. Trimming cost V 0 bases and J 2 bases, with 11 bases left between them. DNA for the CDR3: TGTGCCAGCAGCTTAGCGGGGCAGGCAGCCTACGAGCAGTACTTC. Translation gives CASSLAGQAAYEQYF.

DNA of the CDR3: TGTGCCACCAGCAGCCTTAGGGGGCGCTTGGGAGATACGCAGTATTTT. It is translated as CATSSLRGRLGDTQYF. This rearrangement joins TRBV15 to TRBJ2-3; 7 bases fit TRBD1. The CDR3 totals 16 residues. With 3 bases clipped from V and 5 bases from J, the junction kept 11 bases outside the gene matches. The germline V gene has CDR1 LNHNV and CDR2 YYDKDF (reference sequence). Variable domain in full (rest from reference TRBV15 and TRBJ2-3): DAMVIQNPRYQVTQFGKPVTLSCSQTLNHNVMYWYQQKSSQAPKLLFHYYDKDFNNEADTPDNFQSRRPNTSFCFLDIRSPGLGDTAMYLCATSSLRGRLGDTQYFGPGTRLTVL.

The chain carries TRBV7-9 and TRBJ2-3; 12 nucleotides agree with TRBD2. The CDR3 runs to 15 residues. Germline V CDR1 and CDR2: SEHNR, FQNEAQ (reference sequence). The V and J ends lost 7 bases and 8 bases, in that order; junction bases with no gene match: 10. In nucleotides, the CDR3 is TGTGCCAGCACGCGACTAGCGGGGGTGCTTGGTACGCAGTATTTT. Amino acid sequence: CASTRLAGVLGTQYF.

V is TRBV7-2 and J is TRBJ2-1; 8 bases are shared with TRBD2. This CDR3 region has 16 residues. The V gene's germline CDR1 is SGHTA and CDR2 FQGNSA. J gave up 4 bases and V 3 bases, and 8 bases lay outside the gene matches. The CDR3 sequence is CASSFESGGPYNEQFF. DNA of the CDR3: TGTGCCAGCAGCTTTGAAAGCGGGGGACCATACAATGAGCAGTTCTTC.

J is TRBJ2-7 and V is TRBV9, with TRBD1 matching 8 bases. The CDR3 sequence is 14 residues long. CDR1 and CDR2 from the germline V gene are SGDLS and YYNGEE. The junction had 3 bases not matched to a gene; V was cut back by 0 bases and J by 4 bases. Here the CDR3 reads CASSVGYRGYEQYF. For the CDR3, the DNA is TGTGCCAGCAGCGTAGGATACAGGGGGTACGAGCAGTACTTC. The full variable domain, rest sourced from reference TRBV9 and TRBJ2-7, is DSGVTQTPKHLITATGQRVTLRCSPRSGDLSVYWYQQSLDQGLQFLIQYYNGEERAKGNILERFSAQQFPDLHSELNLSSLELGDSALYFCASSVGYRGYEQYFGPGTRLTVT.

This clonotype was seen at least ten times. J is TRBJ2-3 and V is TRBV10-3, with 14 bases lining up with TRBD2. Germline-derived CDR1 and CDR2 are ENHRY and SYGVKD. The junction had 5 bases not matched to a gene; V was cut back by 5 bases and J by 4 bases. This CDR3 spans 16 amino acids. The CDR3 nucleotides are TGTGCCATCAGTACCCGGACTAGCGGGGGGCCAGATACGCAGTATTTT. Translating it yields CAISTRTSGGPDTQYF.

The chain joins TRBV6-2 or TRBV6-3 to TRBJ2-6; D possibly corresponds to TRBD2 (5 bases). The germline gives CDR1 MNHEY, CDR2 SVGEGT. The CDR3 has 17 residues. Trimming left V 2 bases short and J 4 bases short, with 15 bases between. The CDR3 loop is CASSYAGKTLGANVLTF. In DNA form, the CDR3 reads TGTGCCAGCAGTTACGCCGGGAAGACTTTGGGGGCCAACGTCCTGACTTTC.

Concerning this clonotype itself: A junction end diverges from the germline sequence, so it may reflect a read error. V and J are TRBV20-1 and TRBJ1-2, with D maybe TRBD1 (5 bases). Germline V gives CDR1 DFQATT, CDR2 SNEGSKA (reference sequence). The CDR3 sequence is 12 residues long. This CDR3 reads CRGGESNYGYTF. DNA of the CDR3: TGCAGGGGGGGGGAGTCTAACTATGGTTACACCTTC.